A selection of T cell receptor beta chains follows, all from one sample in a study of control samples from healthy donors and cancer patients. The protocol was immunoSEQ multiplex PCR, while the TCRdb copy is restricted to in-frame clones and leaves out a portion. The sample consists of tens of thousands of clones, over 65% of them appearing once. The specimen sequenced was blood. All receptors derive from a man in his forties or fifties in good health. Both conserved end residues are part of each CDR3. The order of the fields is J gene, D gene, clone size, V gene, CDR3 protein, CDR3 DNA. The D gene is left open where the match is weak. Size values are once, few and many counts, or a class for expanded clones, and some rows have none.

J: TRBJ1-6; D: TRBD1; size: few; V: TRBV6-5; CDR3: CASRGQGNNSPLHF; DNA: TGTGCCAGCAGGGGACAGGGAAATAATTCACCCCTCCACTTT
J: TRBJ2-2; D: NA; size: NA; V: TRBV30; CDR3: CASTPPSSGELFF; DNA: TGTGCCTCCACCCCGCCCAGTTCCGGGGAGCTGTTTTTT
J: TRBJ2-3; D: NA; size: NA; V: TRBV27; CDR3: CASSSSPGLSTDTQYF; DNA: TGTGCCAGCAGTTCCTCCCCCGGACTCAGCACAGATACGCAGTATTTT
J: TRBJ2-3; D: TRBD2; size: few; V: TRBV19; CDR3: CASSRAGGGDTQYF; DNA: TGTGCCAGTAGTAGAGCGGGAGGGGGAGATACGCAGTATTTT
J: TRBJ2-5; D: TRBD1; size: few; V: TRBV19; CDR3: CASRPRDSRQETQYF; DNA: TGTGCCAGTAGGCCCCGGGACAGCCGCCAAGAGACCCAGTACTTC
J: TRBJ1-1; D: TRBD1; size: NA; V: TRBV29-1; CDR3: CSIGQGYDPFF; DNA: TGCAGCATCGGACAGGGTTATGATCCTTTCTTT
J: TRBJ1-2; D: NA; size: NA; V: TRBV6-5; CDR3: CASSQFQGQGVYTF; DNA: TGTGCCAGCAGCCAATTCCAAGGGCAGGGAGTCTACACCTTC
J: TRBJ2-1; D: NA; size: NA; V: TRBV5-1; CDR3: CASSLDSSRTNEQFF; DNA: TGCGCCAGCAGCTTGGATTCTAGCCGAACGAATGAGCAGTTCTTC
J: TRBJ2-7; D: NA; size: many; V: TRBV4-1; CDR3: CASSQERGPSYEQYF; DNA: TGCGCCAGCAGCCAAGAGCGGGGACCATCCTACGAGCAGTACTTC
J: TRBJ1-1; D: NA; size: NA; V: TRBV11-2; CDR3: CASSLQGYTEAFF; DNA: TGTGCCAGCAGCTTACAGGGATACACTGAAGCTTTCTTT
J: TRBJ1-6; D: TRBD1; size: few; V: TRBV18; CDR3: CASSTGQPNSPLHF; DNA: TGTGCCAGCTCTACGGGACAGCCTAATTCACCCCTCCACTTT